The rows below give T cell receptor beta chains drawn from one sample of a study of blood T cells in healthy people across ages. TCRdb recomputed calls from the 5' RACE reads with MiXCR, one row per CDR3 protein. The table includes around 800,000 distinct CDR3 sequences, about 59% detected once. Sequencing was performed on blood. Source of these receptors: a man younger than 45 in good health. The conserved cysteine and the conserved F or W are not part of the CDR3 here. Fields, in order: J gene, V gene, CDR3 protein.

TRBJ2-3 | TRBV9 | ASSTRTSDGSDTQY
TRBJ2-1 | TRBV15 | ATSSRGIYNEQF
NA | TRBV19 | ASSSQGTYEQY
TRBJ2-5 | TRBV20-1 | SAQAVYQETQY
TRBJ2-7 | TRBV9 | ASSVGAGQDGEQY
TRBJ2-4 | TRBV20-1 | SARGLAGGPAKNIQY
NA | TRBV28 | ASSLGWLGQGFSRGEQY
TRBJ2-7 | TRBV19 | ASSIQGGLTYEQY
TRBJ1-5 | TRBV13 | ASSLERDQPQH
TRBJ2-5 | TRBV20-1 | SARGTDQMETQY
TRBJ2-5 | TRBV4-3 | ASSQDRAGGKETQY
NA | TRBV28 | ASSWTPAYEQY
NA | TRBV28 | ASSPGTSIRRTYEQY
TRBJ2-7 | TRBV18 | ASTPVQSYEQY
NA | TRBV29-1 | SVALEGFGTQY
TRBJ2-1 | TRBV7-9 | ASIPTGTGYNEQF
TRBJ2-1 | TRBV15 | ATSRSGGSYNEQF
TRBJ2-3 | TRBV20-1 | SVGDWTGSTDTQY
TRBJ2-1 | TRBV15 | ATSSSRESSYNEQF
TRBJ2-3 | TRBV6-5 | ASSYPGGTTDTQY
TRBJ2-3 | TRBV7-2 | ASSAPRGRTDTQY
TRBJ2-3 | TRBV5-1 | ASSLVAKLSSTDTQY